Below are 3 T cell receptor beta chains sequenced from a single sample in a study of graft-versus-host responses after intestinal transplantation. The data were produced by immunoSEQ multiplex PCR, yet TCRdb's version contains in-frame clones alone and is incomplete. Of 95,000 to 110,000 clones in the sample, roughly 87% are singletons; the top ten hold about 1%. Their recognized antigens are unknown. Sequenced here: unstimulated CD4+ T cells sorted from spleen or lymph node cells, sampled before intestinal transplant. The receptors were gathered from a human donor who received an intestinal transplant.

The V call is TRBV5-1, the J call TRBJ2-1, with TRBD2 matching over 8 bases. The germline V gene has CDR1 SGHRS and CDR2 YFSETQ. This CDR3 has 17 residues. The V segment lost 0 bases and the J segment 4 bases; nucleotides outside the gene matches: 9. The CDR3 coding sequence is TGCGCCAGCAGCTTGGAAGGTGCGGCGGGAGGTTACAATGAGCAGTTCTTC. This translates into CASSLEGAAGGYNEQFF. The entire variable domain, with the rest obtained from reference TRBV5-1 and TRBJ2-1, is as follows: KAGVTQTPRYLIKTRGQQVTLSCSPISGHRSVSWYQQTPGQGLQFLFEYFSETQRNKGNFPGRFSGRQFSNSRSEMNVSTLELGDSALYLCASSLEGAAGGYNEQFFGPGTRLTVL.

The chain employs TRBV5-1 and TRBJ2-5; 8 positions match TRBD2. This CDR3 has 15 residues. Per germline, CDR1 SGHRS and CDR2 YFSETQ. The V gene end was trimmed by 6 bases and the J gene end by 4 bases; junction bases not matched to a gene: 11. CDR3 in DNA: TGCGCCAGCAAGACTGGCGGGGGGCCGAGAGAGACCCAGTACTTC. This sequence encodes CASKTGGGPRETQYF.

The chain combines TRBV19 with TRBJ2-1; 8 positions agree with TRBD2. With V trimmed by 0 bases and J by 6 bases, 10 bases remained unmatched. Germline CDR1 and CDR2: LNHDA and SQIVND (reference sequence). This CDR3 has 17 amino acids. CDR3 in DNA: TGTGCCAGTAGTATAGATCTCGGGACTAGAGTTTCCAATGAGCAGTTCTTC. This sequence encodes CASSIDLGTRVSNEQFF. The whole variable domain, remainder taken from reference TRBV19 and TRBJ2-1, is DGGITQSPKYLFRKEGQNVTLSCEQNLNHDAMYWYRQDPGQGLRLIYYSQIVNDFQKGDIAEGYSVSREKKESFPLTVTSAQKNPTAFYLCASSIDLGTRVSNEQFFGPGTRLTVL.